This TCR beta chain is drawn from a study of blood T cells in healthy people across ages. Whole-study context: The template switching approach captured approximately one barcoded beta molecule for every two T cells.

General observations from the study: When set beside aged donors, long-lived donors presented more naive CD4+ cells and higher diversity. With naive T cell percentage, TCR beta diversity showed a strong correlation. Per-million-T-cell TCR beta diversity fell roughly linearly with age.

Only one count was recorded for this clonotype. Its antigen is still unknown. Using a J-beta primer mix together with a sample-barcoded 5' primer, a second PCR was run for roughly 7 to 11 cycles. TCRdb reanalysed the 5' RACE reads using MiXCR and keeps one entry per CDR3 protein. Of 1.5 million to 2 million distinct CDR3 sequences listed, 49% are singletons. The clonotype was recovered from a middle-aged woman in good health. The specimen sequenced was blood.

In DNA, the CDR3 is TGTGCCAGCAGCTGGGAGCGGGGGAGCTCCTACAATGAGCAGTTCTTC. This encodes CASSWERGSSYNEQFF. The chain is built from TRBV7-8 and TRBJ2-1, with 8 bases fitting TRBD2. J was trimmed by 0 bases and V by 4 bases; bases with no gene match: 5. The CDR3 totals 16 residues. The germline CDR1 and CDR2 sequences are SGHVS and FQNEAQ. Full variable domain (rest looked up from reference TRBV7-8 and TRBJ2-1): GAGVSQSPRYKVAKRGQDVALRCDPISGHVSLFWYQQALGQGPEFLTYFQNEAQLDKSGLPSDRFFAERPEGSVSTLKIQRTQQEDSAVYLCASSWERGSSYNEQFFGPGTRLTVL.